What follows are 14 T cell receptor beta chains derived from one specimen sequenced in a study of memory CD4+ T cells and cytomegalovirus serostatus. Libraries were prepared by immunoSEQ multiplex PCR; TCRdb keeps only in-frame clonotypes and omits some of them. Counted here are around 50,000 clones, around 82% occurring once; the ten biggest clones make up approximately 0.7%. The sort gate was single viable CD3+CD4+CD8-CD45RO+ cells for memory CD4+ T cells. The specimen sequenced was memory CD4+ T cells from blood. The receptors stem from an adult in good health and CMV-seronegative.

The chain recombines TRBV7-9 with TRBJ2-3; possibly TRBD1 or TRBD2 for D (7 bases each). CDR1 is SEHNR, CDR2 FQNEAQ, per germline (reference sequence). The CDR3 has 18 amino acids. Trimming removed 4 bases at V and 2 bases at J, with 22 bases between. CDR3 region: CASSSRVAQGGLTDTQYF. DNA of the CDR3: TGTGCCAGCAGCTCTAGGGTGGCGCAGGGGGGGCTCACAGATACGCAGTATTTT.

J is TRBJ2-6 and V is TRBV7-8, with 8 bases that match TRBD1. The CDR3 sequence is 17 residues long. V lost 6 bases to trimming and J lost 0 bases; unmatched junction nucleotides: 7. The germline gives CDR1 SGHVS, CDR2 FQNEAQ. CDR3 in DNA: TGTGCCAGCAGAAGGGACAGGCTAAACTCTGGGGCCAACGTCCTGACTTTC. Residues: CASRRDRLNSGANVLTF.

This clone was counted a single time. The chain employs TRBV6-1 and TRBJ2-1; 11 bases fit TRBD1. V gave up 11 bases and J gave up 5 bases; unmatched junction bases: 11. Germline V gene data show CDR1 as MNHNS and CDR2 as SASEGT. The CDR3 runs 15 residues. The CDR3 sequence is CASISRDRGNNEQFF. Here the CDR3 DNA reads TGTGCCTCTATAAGCCGGGACAGGGGGAACAATGAGCAGTTCTTC.

A few counts support this clone. The chain recombines TRBV6-1 with TRBJ2-7; 8 bases are shared with TRBD1. In germline, CDR1 is MNHNS, CDR2 SASEGT. This CDR3 spans 12 amino acids. Trimming took 6 bases from V and 5 from J; bases not matched to a gene: 3. CDR3 region: CASRGQGDEQYF. The CDR3 DNA reads TGTGCCAGCAGAGGACAGGGTGACGAGCAGTACTTC.

This clone has a handful of counts. J is TRBJ1-2 and V is TRBV30; D might be TRBD1 (5 bases). CDR1 is GTSNPN, CDR2 SVGIG, per germline (reference sequence). This CDR3 region has 13 residues. V was trimmed by 0 bases and J by 2 bases, leaving 7 bases between them. Here the CDR3 DNA reads TGTGCCTGGAGTGTAGAGGGGAACTATGGCTACACCTTC. Protein: CAWSVEGNYGYTF.

V is TRBV2 and J is TRBJ1-5, with a tentative D call TRBD1 (6 bases). V was clipped by 4 bases and J by 4 bases, with 11 bases between them. This CDR3 region has 14 residues. Per the germline V gene, CDR1 is SNHLY and CDR2 is FYNNEI. The CDR3 DNA follows: TGTGCCAGCAGTGTGGGCAGGGGTAATCAGCCCCAGCATTTT. Amino acids: CASSVGRGNQPQHF.

The rearrangement links TRBV7-9 to TRBJ2-2, with 12 bases that match TRBD2. The germline gives CDR1 SEHNR, CDR2 FQNEAQ (reference sequence). J lost 5 bases, V lost 5 bases, and 3 bases had no gene match. This CDR3 contains 15 residues. CDR3 DNA: TGTGCCAGCAGCCCGGGGACTAGCGGGACCGGGGAGCTGTTTTTT. Its translation: CASSPGTSGTGELFF. Supplemented by reference TRBV7-9 and TRBJ2-2, the full variable domain reads DTGVSQNPRHKITKRGQNVTFRCDPISEHNRLYWYRQTLGQGPEFLTYFQNEAQLEKSRLLSDRFSAERPKGSFSTLEIQRTEQGDSAMYLCASSPGTSGTGELFFGEGSRLTVL.

The chain carries TRBV28 and TRBJ1-2, with D uncertain. Trimming cost V 7 bases and J 2 bases, with 11 bases left between them. Per the germline V gene, CDR1 is MDHEN and CDR2 is SYDVKM. The CDR3 consists of 13 residues. CDR3 amino acids: CASTSTVNYGYTF. The CDR3 bases are TGTGCCAGCACCTCAACAGTCAACTATGGCTACACCTTC.

Here the CDR3 reads CSVGEGDSPLHF. The CDR3 nucleotides read TGCAGCGTTGGGGAGGGGGATTCACCCCTCCACTTT. V and J are TRBV29-1 and TRBJ1-6, with D possibly being TRBD1 (6 bases). Trimming took 4 bases from V and 8 from J, leaving 9 bases between them. Germline lookup yields CDR1 SQVTM and CDR2 ANQGSEA. The length of the CDR3 is 12 residues.

The table lists this clone with a count of one. The chain has TRBV11-2 and TRBJ2-5, with TRBD1 as a possible D gene (5 bases). Germline V gene sequence: CDR1 SGHAT, CDR2 FQNNGV. This CDR3 is built from 14 residues. Trimming removed 0 bases at V and 2 bases at J, with 7 bases between. The CDR3 spells CASSLDRTQETQYF. CDR3 coding DNA: TGTGCCAGCAGCTTAGATCGGACACAAGAGACCCAGTACTTC.

The chain is built from TRBV6-4 and TRBJ2-3; TRBD1 agrees at 8 bases. The CDR3 has 14 residues. Germline lookup yields CDR1 MRHNA and CDR2 SNTAGT. V lost 8 bases and J lost 4; bases outside the gene matches: 8. The CDR3 bases are TGTGCCAGCCGACCGGGACAGGCATCAGATACGCAGTATTTT. Translation: CASRPGQASDTQYF.

The chain couples TRBV10-3 to TRBJ1-2, with a possible D match to TRBD1 (6 bases). Looked up from germline, CDR1 is ENHRY and CDR2 is SYGVKD. The CDR3 is 14 residues long. V lost 11 bases and J 1 base, leaving 17 bases between the germline ends. The CDR3 DNA is TGTGCCTCACGCCAGACAGGACTTAACTATGGCTACACCTTC. Translation: CASRQTGLNYGYTF.

The chain joins TRBV15 to TRBJ2-7, with TRBD2 as a possible D gene (6 bases). The CDR3 has 16 residues. Germline values: CDR1 LNHNV, CDR2 YYDKDF (reference sequence). Deletions cut 0 bases from V and 3 bases from J, with 15 bases between. The CDR3 nucleotides read TGTGCCACCAGCAGAGAAGAGCCCCGGGGAGGCTACGAGCAGTACTTC. This translates into CATSREEPRGGYEQYF.

The chain combines TRBV11-2 with TRBJ2-7; 10 bases are shared with TRBD1. V was pared by 5 bases and J by 4 bases, with 11 bases of the junction left unmatched. This CDR3 is 16 amino acids long. CDR1 SGHAT and CDR2 FQNNGV come from the germline V gene. The CDR3 bases are TGTGCCAGCAGCCGCGCTCGCGGACAGGGGGTTTACGAGCAGTACTTC. This translates into CASSRARGQGVYEQYF.